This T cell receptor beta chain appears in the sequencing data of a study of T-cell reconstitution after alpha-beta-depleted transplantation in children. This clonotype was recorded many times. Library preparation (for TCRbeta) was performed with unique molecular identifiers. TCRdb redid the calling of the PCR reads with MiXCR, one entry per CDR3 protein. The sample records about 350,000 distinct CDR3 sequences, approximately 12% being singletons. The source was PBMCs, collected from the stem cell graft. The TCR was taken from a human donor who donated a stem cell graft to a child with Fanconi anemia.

The CDR3 bases are TGTGCCAGCAGTTACTCTAGTAACGCTCCCGGGGAGCTGTTTTTT. Translating gives CASSYSSNAPGELFF. The chain couples TRBV6-5 to TRBJ2-2; D is uncertain. Trimming removed 0 bases at V and 6 bases at J, with 11 bases between. CDR1 MNHEY and CDR2 SVGAGI come from the germline V gene. The CDR3 consists of 15 residues.